This T cell receptor (beta chain) originates from a study of T cells in tuberculosis. Study outcomes and limitations: Active tuberculosis alpha repertoires lay closer to GMM-specific TCRs than controls'.

Libraries were prepared by immunoSEQ multiplex PCR; TCRdb keeps only in-frame clonotypes and omits some of them. The table shows around 30,000 clones, with around 88% occurring only once. Described time point: new active TB diagnosis, blood taken before or within 7 days of starting treatment. Included patients were adults of at least 18, HIV-seronegative, South African. Concerning this clone: Antigen: not known.

Sample: PBMCs, taken at tuberculosis diagnosis. The receptor was derived from an adult with tuberculosis.

CDR3 in amino acids: CASRGLAGRETQYF. The DNA for the CDR3 is TGTGCCAGTAGGGGACTAGCGGGAAGGGAGACCCAGTACTTC. The chain combines TRBV19 with TRBJ2-5; 13 bases align to TRBD2. CDR1 is LNHDA and CDR2 is SQIVND in the germline V gene (reference sequence). The CDR3 spans 14 residues. J was trimmed by 5 bases and V by 6 bases; bases with no gene match: 3.